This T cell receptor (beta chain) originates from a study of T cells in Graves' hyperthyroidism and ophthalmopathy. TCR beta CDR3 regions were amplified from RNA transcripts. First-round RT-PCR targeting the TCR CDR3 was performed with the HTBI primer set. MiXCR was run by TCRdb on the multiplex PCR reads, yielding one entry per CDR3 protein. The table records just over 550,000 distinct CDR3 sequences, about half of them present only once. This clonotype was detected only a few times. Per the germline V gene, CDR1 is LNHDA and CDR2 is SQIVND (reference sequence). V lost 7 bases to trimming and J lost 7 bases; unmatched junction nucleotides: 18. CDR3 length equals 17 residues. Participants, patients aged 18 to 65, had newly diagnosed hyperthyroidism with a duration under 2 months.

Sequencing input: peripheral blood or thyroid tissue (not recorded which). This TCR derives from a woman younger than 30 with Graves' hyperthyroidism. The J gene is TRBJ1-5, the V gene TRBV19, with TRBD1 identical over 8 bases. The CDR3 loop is CASTQGRDRRLEQPQHF. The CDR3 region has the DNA TGTGCCAGTACCCAGGGACGGGACAGGCGCCTGGAGCAGCCCCAGCATTTT.